These 21 T cell receptor beta chains share one sample of origin, sequenced in a study of blood T cell repertoires in COVID-19. Data came from immunoSEQ multiplex PCR; TCRdb stores just in-frame clones and leaves some out. The sample lists about 350,000 clones; more than 70% were seen once. Sequenced: peripheral blood. All receptors derive from a woman aged 55-75 years with COVID-19, enrolled during active disease.

The chain recombines TRBV12-3 or TRBV12-4 with TRBJ1-6; D gene uncertain. V shed 5 bases and J shed 13 bases, with 15 bases lying between them. The CDR3 has 13 amino acids. The DNA for the CDR3 is TGTGCCAGCAGTGGTCCGATAGAGTCGCCCCTCCACTTT. Translating it yields CASSGPIESPLHF.

The rearrangement links TRBV7-9 to TRBJ1-6; 9 nucleotides match TRBD1. V shed 2 bases, J shed 1 base, and the junction held 3 bases outside the gene matches. Germline CDR1 SEHNR, CDR2 FQNEAQ (reference sequence). The CDR3 loop spans 17 amino acids. CDR3 in DNA: TGTGCCAGCAGCTTACAACAGGGGGCTTCCTATAATTCACCCCTCCACTTT. Its translation is CASSLQQGASYNSPLHF. Filled out from reference TRBV7-9 and TRBJ1-6, the complete variable domain reads DTGVSQNPRHKITKRGQNVTFRCDPISEHNRLYWYRQTLGQGPEFLTYFQNEAQLEKSRLLSDRFSAERPKGSFSTLEIQRTEQGDSAMYLCASSLQQGASYNSPLHFGNGTRLTVT.

The chain combines TRBV19 with TRBJ1-2; D possibly corresponds to TRBD1 (6 bases). Per germline, CDR1 LNHDA and CDR2 SQIVND (reference sequence). V was trimmed by 2 bases and J by 4 bases, leaving 11 bases between them. CDR3 length: 14 residues. The DNA of the CDR3 is TGTGCCAGTAGTATATCGGACAGTAGCTATGGCTACACCTTC. This encodes CASSISDSSYGYTF.

The table lists this clone with a few counts. The V call is TRBV7-6, the J call TRBJ2-7; D may be TRBD1 (5 bases). The germline V gene encodes CDR1 SGHVS and CDR2 FNYEAQ. Trimming pared 4 bases from V and 0 bases from J, leaving 13 bases between. The CDR3 sequence is 15 residues long. This CDR3 reads CASSYGGDSSYEQYF. In DNA form, the CDR3 reads TGTGCCAGCAGCTATGGTGGAGACAGCTCCTACGAGCAGTACTTC. The variable domain in full, with the rest retrieved from reference TRBV7-6 and TRBJ2-7, is GAGVSQSPRYKVTKRGQDVALRCDPISGHVSLYWYRQALGQGPEFLTYFNYEAQQDKSGLPNDRFSAERPEGSISTLTIQRTEQRDSAMYRCASSYGGDSSYEQYFGPGTRLTVT.

The gene calls are TRBV28 and TRBJ2-5, with 10 bases fitting TRBD2. Germline CDR1 reads MDHEN; CDR2 reads SYDVKM. V lost 2 bases to trimming and J lost 3 bases; unmatched junction nucleotides: 3. The CDR3 is 15 residues long. The CDR3 coding sequence is TGTGCCAGCAGTTTACCCGGGACTAGCGAAGAGACCCAGTACTTC. This gives the protein CASSLPGTSEETQYF. The full variable domain, rest sourced from reference TRBV28 and TRBJ2-5, is DVKVTQSSRYLVKRTGEKVFLECVQDMDHENMFWYRQDPGLGLRLIYFSYDVKMKEKGDIPEGYSVSREKKERFSLILESASTNQTSMYLCASSLPGTSEETQYFGPGTRLLVL.

This chain uses TRBV3-1 (or the pseudogene TRBV3-2) with TRBJ1-4; D unresolved. This CDR3 is built from 16 residues. Trimming shortened V by 5 bases and J by 0 bases, and 13 bases separated the two germline ends. Germline CDR1 and CDR2: LGHDT and YNNKEL (reference sequence). This CDR3 reads CASSSRGGPTNEKLFF. The CDR3 DNA sequence: TGTGCCAGCAGCTCGCGGGGTGGGCCAACTAATGAAAAACTGTTTTTT.

The V call is TRBV19, the J call TRBJ2-4; D might be TRBD2 (5 bases). CDR1 is LNHDA, CDR2 SQIVND, per germline (reference sequence). V lost 3 bases to trimming and J lost 0 bases, with 12 bases between them. This CDR3 region has 16 residues. The CDR3 protein is CASSMVEVLAKNIQYF. Here the CDR3 DNA reads TGTGCCAGTAGTATGGTGGAGGTACTAGCCAAAAACATTCAGTACTTC.

The rearrangement links TRBV5-1 to TRBJ2-1; 13 positions match TRBD2. CDR1 and CDR2 from the germline V gene are SGHRS and YFSETQ. Losses at the gene ends were 2 bases for V and 9 bases for J; bases not matched to a gene: 5. CDR3 length: 15 residues. The DNA for the CDR3 is TGCGCCAGCAGCTTTACTAGCGGGGGGGCCACTGAGCAGTTCTTC. Protein product: CASSFTSGGATEQFF.

Notes on this clone: Other DNA sequences within the sample encode an identical CDR3. V and J are TRBV5-1 and TRBJ2-1, with 9 bases lining up with TRBD1. In germline, CDR1 is SGHRS, CDR2 YFSETQ. The CDR3 length is 15 residues. J was trimmed by 5 bases and V by 0 bases; bases with no gene match: 3. CDR3 loop: CASSLGGTGNNEQFF. DNA for the CDR3: TGCGCCAGCAGCTTGGGCGGGACAGGGAACAATGAGCAGTTCTTC.

This chain uses TRBV2 with TRBJ1-5; D unresolved. The CDR3 covers 17 residues. The V gene's germline CDR1 is SNHLY and CDR2 FYNNEI. V gave up 6 bases and J gave up 6 bases, with 24 bases separating them. The DNA of the CDR3 is TGTGCCAGCAGAAAAGGACGGGAATTAGCTTCCGGTCAGCCCCAGCATTTT. Its protein product is CASRKGRELASGQPQHF.

The V gene is TRBV11-2, the J gene TRBJ2-1, with TRBD2 matching 9 bases. The CDR3 covers 16 residues. V was pared by 5 bases and J by 4 bases, with 9 bases of the junction left unmatched. The V gene's germline CDR1 is SGHAT and CDR2 FQNNGV. The CDR3 DNA reads TGTGCCAGCAGCGGGCTAGCGGGGCCACAATACAATGAGCAGTTCTTC. This gives the protein CASSGLAGPQYNEQFF.

The V gene is TRBV6-6, the J gene TRBJ1-5; D may be TRBD1 (5 bases). The CDR3 is 16 amino acids. V lost 4 bases to trimming and J lost 5 bases, with 18 bases between them. Germline CDR1 is MNHNY and CDR2 is SVGAGI (reference sequence). CDR3 residues: CASSLGDGRGYQPQHF. In DNA form, the CDR3 reads TGTGCCAGCAGTTTGGGGGACGGGAGGGGTTATCAGCCCCAGCATTTT.

The rearrangement links TRBV7-3 to TRBJ2-3; possibly TRBD2 for D (6 bases). Germline V gene lookup returns CDR1 SGHTA and CDR2 FQGTGA. The CDR3 has 18 amino acids. Trimming cost V 1 base and J 0 bases, with 17 bases left between them. CDR3 protein: CASSLRPGTLTSTDTQYF. CDR3 DNA sequence: TGTGCCAGCAGCTTAAGGCCAGGGACTCTTACTAGCACAGATACGCAGTATTTT.

About this clone: Other DNA sequences in this specimen translate into the identical CDR3. The chain is built from TRBV5-1 and TRBJ2-7; TRBD2 is a possible D gene (6 bases). Germline-derived CDR1 and CDR2 are SGHRS and YFSETQ. The CDR3 loop spans 14 amino acids. Trimming took off 0 bases at V and 3 bases at J, with 10 bases between the two ends. The CDR3 nucleotides are TGCGCCAGCAGCTTGGTCCCGGGGGACTACGAGCAGTACTTC. This translates into CASSLVPGDYEQYF.

CDR3 nucleotide sequence: TGTGCCAGCAGTTCAGGTCCCAGCACAGATACGCAGTATTTT. Amino acid sequence: CASSSGPSTDTQYF. V is TRBV11-3 and J is TRBJ2-3; D gene unclear. This CDR3 is built from 14 residues. Germline CDR1 SGHNT, CDR2 YENEEA. The V end was cut by 6 bases, the J end by 0 bases, with 10 bases between.

J is TRBJ2-2 and V is TRBV7-5; the table calls TRBD2, which could not be checked here. TRBV7-5 is termed a pseudogene. The CDR3 loop spans 19 amino acids. The CDR3 bases are TGTGCCAGAAGCTCCTCCGGGACTAGCGGGGGTCTAAACACCGGGGAGCTGTTTTTT. Translating it yields CARSSSGTSGGLNTGELFF.

V usage is TRBV7-3 and J usage is TRBJ2-1; maybe TRBD1 (5 bases). The CDR3 runs 16 residues. From germline, CDR1 is SGHTA and CDR2 FQGTGA. Between the trimmed V and J ends, which lost 5 bases and 2 bases, there was a span of 16 bases. The CDR3 bases are TGTGCCAGCAGCCTACAAGGGGCCCCCACCTACAATGAGCAGTTCTTC. This sequence encodes CASSLQGAPTYNEQFF.

In this sample, this clone turned up once. The chain joins TRBV9 to TRBJ2-1, with 9 bases identical to TRBD2. This CDR3 contains 16 residues. Germline trimming cut 1 base from V and 6 bases from J; bases unmatched to any gene: 8. Germline CDR1 SGDLS, CDR2 YYNGEE. The CDR3 region is CASSVTSGGIPNEQFF. The CDR3 DNA is TGTGCCAGCAGCGTAACAAGCGGGGGGATCCCCAATGAGCAGTTCTTC.

The count of this clone is one. The chain is built from TRBV6-5 and TRBJ2-3, with a possible D match to TRBD2 (5 bases). Per the germline V gene, CDR1 is MNHEY and CDR2 is SVGAGI. The CDR3 runs 12 residues. The V end was cut by 5 bases, the J end by 9 bases, with 12 bases between. CDR3 coding DNA: TGTGCCAGCAGTCCCCCGGGCGGGACGCAGTATTTT. This codes for CASSPPGGTQYF.

This chain connects TRBV18 to TRBJ2-4; the D gene is possibly TRBD2 (6 bases). With 0 bases removed from V and 2 bases from J, the gap between germline ends came to 14 bases. This CDR3 has 17 residues. Germline loops: CDR1 KGHSH, CDR2 LQKENI. The CDR3 region is CASSPPNPGETKNIQYF. The CDR3 DNA is TGTGCCAGCTCACCACCGAACCCGGGGGAAACCAAAAACATTCAGTACTTC.

The chain uses TRBV27 and TRBJ2-3; no clear D gene. Trimming shortened V by 7 bases and J by 2 bases, and 13 bases separated the two germline ends. Germline values: CDR1 MNHEY, CDR2 SMNVEV (reference sequence). The CDR3 consists of 14 residues. CDR3 protein: CASTPTRNTDTQYF. CDR3 nucleotide sequence: TGTGCCAGCACCCCTACCAGGAACACAGATACGCAGTATTTT.